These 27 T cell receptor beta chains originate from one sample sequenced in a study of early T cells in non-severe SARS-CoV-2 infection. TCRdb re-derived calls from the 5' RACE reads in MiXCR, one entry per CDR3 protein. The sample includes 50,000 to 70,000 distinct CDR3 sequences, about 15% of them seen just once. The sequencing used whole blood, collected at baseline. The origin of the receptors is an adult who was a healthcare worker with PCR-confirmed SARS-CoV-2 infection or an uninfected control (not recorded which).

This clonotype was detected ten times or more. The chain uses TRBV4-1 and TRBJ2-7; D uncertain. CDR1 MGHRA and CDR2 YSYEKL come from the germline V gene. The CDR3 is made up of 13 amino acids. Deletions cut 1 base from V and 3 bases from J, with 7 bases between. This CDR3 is CASSQGRFYEQYF. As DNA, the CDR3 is TGCGCCAGCAGCCAAGGCCGTTTCTACGAGCAGTACTTC.

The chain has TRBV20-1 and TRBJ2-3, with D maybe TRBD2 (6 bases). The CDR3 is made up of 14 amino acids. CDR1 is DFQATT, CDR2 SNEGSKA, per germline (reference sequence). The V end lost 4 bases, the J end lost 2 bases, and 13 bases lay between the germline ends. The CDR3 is CSAIRDLNTDTQYF. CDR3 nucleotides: TGCAGTGCTATCCGGGACTTAAACACAGATACGCAGTATTTT.

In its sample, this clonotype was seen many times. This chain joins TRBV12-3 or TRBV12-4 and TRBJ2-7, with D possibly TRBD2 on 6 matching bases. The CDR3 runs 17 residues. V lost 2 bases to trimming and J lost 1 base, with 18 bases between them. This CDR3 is CASSLWDFRSKSYEQYF. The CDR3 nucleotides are TGTGCCAGCAGTTTATGGGACTTCCGGTCTAAATCCTACGAGCAGTACTTC.

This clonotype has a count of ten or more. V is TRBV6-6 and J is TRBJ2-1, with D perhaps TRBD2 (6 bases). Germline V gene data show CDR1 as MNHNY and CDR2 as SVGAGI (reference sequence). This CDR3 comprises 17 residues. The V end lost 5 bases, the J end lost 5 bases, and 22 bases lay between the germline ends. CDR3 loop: CASSPGEAQGRDNEQFF. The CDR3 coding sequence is TGTGCCAGCAGTCCTGGGGAGGCCCAGGGCAGGGACAATGAGCAGTTCTTC.

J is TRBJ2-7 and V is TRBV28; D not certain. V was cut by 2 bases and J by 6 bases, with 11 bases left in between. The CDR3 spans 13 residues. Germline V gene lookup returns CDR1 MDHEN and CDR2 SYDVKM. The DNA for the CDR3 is TGTGCCAGCAGTTTAGATTCTCTCAGCGAGCAGTACTTC. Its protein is CASSLDSLSEQYF.

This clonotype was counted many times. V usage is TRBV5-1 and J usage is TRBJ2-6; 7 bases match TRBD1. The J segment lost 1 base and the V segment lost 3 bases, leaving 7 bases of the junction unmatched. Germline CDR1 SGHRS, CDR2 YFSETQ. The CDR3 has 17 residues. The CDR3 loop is CASSSGTAPSGANVLTF. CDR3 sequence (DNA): TGCGCCAGCAGCTCCGGGACAGCTCCTTCTGGGGCCAACGTCCTGACTTTC.

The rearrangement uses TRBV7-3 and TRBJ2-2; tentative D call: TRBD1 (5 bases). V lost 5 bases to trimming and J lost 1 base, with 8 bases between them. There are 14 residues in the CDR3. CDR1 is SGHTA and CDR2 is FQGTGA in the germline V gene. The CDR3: CASSPTVNTGELFF. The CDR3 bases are TGTGCCAGCAGCCCGACAGTGAACACCGGGGAGCTGTTTTTT.

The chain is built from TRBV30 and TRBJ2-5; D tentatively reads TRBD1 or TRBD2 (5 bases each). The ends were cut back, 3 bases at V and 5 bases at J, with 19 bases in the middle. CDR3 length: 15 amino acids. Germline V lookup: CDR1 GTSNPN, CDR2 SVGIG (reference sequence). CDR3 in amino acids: CAWRSGPLAIETQYF. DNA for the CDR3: TGTGCCTGGAGGTCGGGACCCCTGGCGATCGAGACCCAGTACTTC.

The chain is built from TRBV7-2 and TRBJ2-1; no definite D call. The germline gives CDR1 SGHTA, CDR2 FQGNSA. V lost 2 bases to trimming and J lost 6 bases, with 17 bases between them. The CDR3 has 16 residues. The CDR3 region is CASSLRVTLGLNEQFF. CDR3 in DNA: TGTGCCAGCAGCTTACGGGTAACCCTAGGGCTCAATGAGCAGTTCTTC. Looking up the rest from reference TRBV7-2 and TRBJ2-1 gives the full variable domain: GAGVSQSPSNKVTEKGKDVELRCDPISGHTALYWYRQSLGQGLEFLIYFQGNSAPDKSGLPSDRFSAERTGGSVSTLTIQRTQQEDSAVYLCASSLRVTLGLNEQFFGPGTRLTVL.

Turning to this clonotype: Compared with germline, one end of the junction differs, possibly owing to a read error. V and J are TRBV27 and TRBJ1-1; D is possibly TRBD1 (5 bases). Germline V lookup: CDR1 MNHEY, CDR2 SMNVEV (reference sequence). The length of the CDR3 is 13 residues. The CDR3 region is CASSLSFGTPNLF. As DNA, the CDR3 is TGTGCCAGCAGTTTATCGTTTGGGACCCCAAATTTGTTT.

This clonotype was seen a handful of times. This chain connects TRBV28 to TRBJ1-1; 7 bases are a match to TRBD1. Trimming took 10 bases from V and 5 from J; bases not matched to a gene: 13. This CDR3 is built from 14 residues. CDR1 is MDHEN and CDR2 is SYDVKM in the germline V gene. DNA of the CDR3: TGTGCCACTCGCCCCCCACAGGGGAGGACTGAAGCTTTCTTT. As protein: CATRPPQGRTEAFF.

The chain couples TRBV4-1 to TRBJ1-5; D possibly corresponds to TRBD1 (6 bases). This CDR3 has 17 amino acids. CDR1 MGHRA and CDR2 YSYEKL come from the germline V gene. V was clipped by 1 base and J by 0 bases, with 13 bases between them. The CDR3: CASSQGIGTLSNQPQHF. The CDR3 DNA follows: TGCGCCAGCAGCCAAGGTATCGGGACACTTAGCAATCAGCCCCAGCATTTT.

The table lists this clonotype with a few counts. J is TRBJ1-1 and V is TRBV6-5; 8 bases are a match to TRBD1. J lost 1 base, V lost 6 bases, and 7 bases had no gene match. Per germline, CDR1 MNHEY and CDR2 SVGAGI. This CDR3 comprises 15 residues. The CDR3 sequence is CASSTQGAGNTEAFF. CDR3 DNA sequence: TGTGCCAGCAGCACTCAGGGGGCAGGGAACACTGAAGCTTTCTTT.

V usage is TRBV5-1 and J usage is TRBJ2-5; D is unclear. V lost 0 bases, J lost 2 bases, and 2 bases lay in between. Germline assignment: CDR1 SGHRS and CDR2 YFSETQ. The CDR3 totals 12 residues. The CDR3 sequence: CASSLVQETQYF. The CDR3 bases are TGCGCCAGCAGCTTGGTACAAGAGACCCAGTACTTC.

The CDR3 DNA reads as TGTGCCAGCAGCCCCCGGGGCGGGGAAGAGACCCAGTACTTC. Its protein is CASSPRGGEETQYF. The chain combines TRBV13 with TRBJ2-5, with D possibly matching TRBD2 (6 bases). Germline V gives CDR1 PRHDT, CDR2 FYEKMQ (reference sequence). This CDR3 is 14 amino acids long. Between the trimmed V and J ends, which lost 5 bases and 3 bases, there was a span of 13 bases. Variable domain in full (rest from reference TRBV13 and TRBJ2-5): AAGVIQSPRHLIKEKRETATLKCYPIPRHDTVYWYQQGPGQDPQFLISFYEKMQSDKGSIPDRFSAQQFSDYHSELNMSSLELGDSALYFCASSPRGGEETQYFGPGTRLLVL.

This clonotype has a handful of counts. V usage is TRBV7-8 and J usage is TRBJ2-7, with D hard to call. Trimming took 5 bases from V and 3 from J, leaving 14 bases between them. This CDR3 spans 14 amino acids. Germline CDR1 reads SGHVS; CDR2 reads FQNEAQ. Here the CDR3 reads CASSRTSFSYEQYF. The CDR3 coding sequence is TGTGCCAGCAGCCGAACGTCCTTCAGCTACGAGCAGTACTTC. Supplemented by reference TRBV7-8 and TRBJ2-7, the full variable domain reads GAGVSQSPRYKVAKRGQDVALRCDPISGHVSLFWYQQALGQGPEFLTYFQNEAQLDKSGLPSDRFFAERPEGSVSTLKIQRTQQEDSAVYLCASSRTSFSYEQYFGPGTRLTVT.

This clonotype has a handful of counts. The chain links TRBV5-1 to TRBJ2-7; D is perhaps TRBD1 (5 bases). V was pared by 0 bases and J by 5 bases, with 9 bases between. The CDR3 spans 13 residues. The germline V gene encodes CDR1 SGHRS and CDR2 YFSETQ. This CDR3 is CASSLGGRDEQYF. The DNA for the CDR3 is TGCGCCAGCAGCTTGGGAGGCAGGGACGAGCAGTACTTC.

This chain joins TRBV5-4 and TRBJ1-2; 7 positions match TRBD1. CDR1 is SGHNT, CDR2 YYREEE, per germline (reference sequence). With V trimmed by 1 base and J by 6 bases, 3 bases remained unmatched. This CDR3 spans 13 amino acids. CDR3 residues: CASSLTGDDGYTF. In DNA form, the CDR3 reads TGTGCCAGCAGCTTGACAGGGGATGATGGCTACACCTTC.

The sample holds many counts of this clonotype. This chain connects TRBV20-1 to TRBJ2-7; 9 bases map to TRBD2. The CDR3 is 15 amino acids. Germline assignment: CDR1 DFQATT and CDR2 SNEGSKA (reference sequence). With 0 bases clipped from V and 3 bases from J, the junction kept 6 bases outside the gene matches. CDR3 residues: CSARDLREGLYEQYF. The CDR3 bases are TGCAGTGCTAGAGATTTGCGGGAGGGCCTCTACGAGCAGTACTTC.

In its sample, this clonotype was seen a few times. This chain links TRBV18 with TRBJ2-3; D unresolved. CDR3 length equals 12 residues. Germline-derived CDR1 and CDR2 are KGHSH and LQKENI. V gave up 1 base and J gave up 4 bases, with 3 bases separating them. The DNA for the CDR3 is TGTGCCAGCTCACCACTTCCAGATACGCAGTATTTT. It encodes CASSPLPDTQYF.

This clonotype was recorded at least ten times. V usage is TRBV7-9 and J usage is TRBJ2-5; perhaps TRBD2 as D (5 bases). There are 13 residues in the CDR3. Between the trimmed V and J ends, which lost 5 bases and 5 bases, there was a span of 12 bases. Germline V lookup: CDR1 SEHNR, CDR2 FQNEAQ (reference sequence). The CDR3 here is CASSGRGGETQYF. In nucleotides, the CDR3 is TGTGCCAGCAGCGGTAGAGGAGGCGAGACCCAGTACTTC.

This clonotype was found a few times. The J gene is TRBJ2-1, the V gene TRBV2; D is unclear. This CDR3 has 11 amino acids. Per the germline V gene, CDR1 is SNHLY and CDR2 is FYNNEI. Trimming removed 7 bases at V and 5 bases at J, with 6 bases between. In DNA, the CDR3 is TGTGCCAGCATTATAGACAATGAGCAGTTCTTC. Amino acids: CASIIDNEQFF.

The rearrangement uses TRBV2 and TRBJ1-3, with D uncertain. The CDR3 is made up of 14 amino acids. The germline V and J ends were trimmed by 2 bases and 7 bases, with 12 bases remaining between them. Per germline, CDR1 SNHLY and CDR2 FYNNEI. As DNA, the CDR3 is TGTGCCAGCAGTGAATTCACAAAAGGGAACACCATATATTTT. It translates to CASSEFTKGNTIYF.

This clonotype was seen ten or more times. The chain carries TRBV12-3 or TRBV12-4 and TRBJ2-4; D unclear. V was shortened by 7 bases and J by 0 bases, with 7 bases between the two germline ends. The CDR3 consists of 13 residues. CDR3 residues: CASTELAKNIQYF. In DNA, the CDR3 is TGTGCCAGCACGGAGTTAGCCAAAAACATTCAGTACTTC.

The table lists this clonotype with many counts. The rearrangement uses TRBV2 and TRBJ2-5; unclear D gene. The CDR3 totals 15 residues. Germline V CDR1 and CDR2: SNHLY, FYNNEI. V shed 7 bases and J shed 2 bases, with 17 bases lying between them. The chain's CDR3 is CASTALTGRQETQYF. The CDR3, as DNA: TGTGCCAGCACCGCTTTGACTGGAAGGCAAGAGACCCAGTACTTC.

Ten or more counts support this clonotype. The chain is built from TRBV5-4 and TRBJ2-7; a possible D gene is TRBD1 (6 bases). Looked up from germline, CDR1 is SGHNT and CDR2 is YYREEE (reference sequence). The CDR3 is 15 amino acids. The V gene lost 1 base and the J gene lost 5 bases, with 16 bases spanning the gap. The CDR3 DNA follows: TGTGCCAGCAGCTTGACCCTAACAGGGAAGCACGAGCAGTACTTC. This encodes CASSLTLTGKHEQYF.

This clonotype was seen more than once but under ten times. The CDR3 region has the DNA TGTGCCAGCACCGCCTCAGGGGTGCAGTACTTC. It encodes CASTASGVQYF. The chain carries TRBV12-3 or TRBV12-4 and TRBJ2-7, with D possibly matching TRBD1 (6 bases). Trimming took 7 bases from V and 9 from J, leaving 13 bases between them. The CDR3 runs to 11 residues.